The entry below describes one T cell receptor beta chain. This entry is derived from a study of blood T cell repertoires in COVID-19. The repertoire was sequenced with immunoSEQ multiplex PCR; TCRdb's copy has only in-frame clones and lacks some. This sample carries 250,000 to 300,000 clones, around 84% of them seen once, and the ten largest clones take over 4%. Trimming removed 2 bases from V and 0 bases from J; junction bases left unmatched: 4. The germline V gene has CDR1 MNHEY and CDR2 SMNVEV (reference sequence). The CDR3 is 16 residues long. Sequenced input: peripheral blood. The clonotype originates from an older woman with COVID-19, enrolled during active disease. The J gene is TRBJ2-1, the V gene TRBV27; 7 bases are shared with TRBD1. As DNA, the CDR3 is TGTGCCAGCAGTTTAGGACAGGCAATCTCCTACAATGAGCAGTTCTTC. Translating gives CASSLGQAISYNEQFF.